This TCR beta chain is drawn from a study of blood T cell repertoires in COVID-19. Across the whole study: From the United States, Italy and Spain came samples of acute and convalescent COVID-19. PBMCs, B-cell-depleted T cells, or T cells provided the cDNA or gDNA that made up the material.

In the authors' workflow: By means of reference gene primer amplification, nucleated cell counts were estimated. TCRdb's table, derived via immunoSEQ multiplex PCR, lists solely in-frame clones and lacks some. Clone size and V and J calls were adopted from that table, with D and trimming inferred from the DNA. The repertoire holds roughly 130,000 clones, with less than 90% as singletons. Germline CDR1 is LGHDT and CDR2 is YNNKEL (reference sequence). After removal of 1 base from V and 10 bases from J, the junction contained 5 bases not matched to a gene. The CDR3 covers 15 residues. This clonotype was obtained from a man aged 70-80 years with acute or convalescent COVID-19. Sequences were obtained from peripheral blood. The rearrangement links TRBV3-1 (or the pseudogene TRBV3-2) to TRBJ1-6; 9 bases are shared with TRBD1. CDR3 amino acids: CASSQGTGVLSPLHF. The CDR3, as DNA: TGTGCCAGCAGCCAAGGGACAGGGGTTTTGTCACCCCTCCACTTT.